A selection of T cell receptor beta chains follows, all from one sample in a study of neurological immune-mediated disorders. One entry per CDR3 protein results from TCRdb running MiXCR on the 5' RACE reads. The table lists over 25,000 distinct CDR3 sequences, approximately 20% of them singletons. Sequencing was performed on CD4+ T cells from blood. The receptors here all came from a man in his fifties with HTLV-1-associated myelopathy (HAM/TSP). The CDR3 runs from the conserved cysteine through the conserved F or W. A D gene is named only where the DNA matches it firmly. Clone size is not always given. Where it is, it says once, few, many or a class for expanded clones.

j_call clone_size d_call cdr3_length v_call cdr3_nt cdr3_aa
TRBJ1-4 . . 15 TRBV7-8 TGTGCCAGCACCCCGAGGGGAGGACTCTCTGAAAAACTGTTTTTT CASTPRGGLSEKLFF
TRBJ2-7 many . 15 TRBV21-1 TGTGCCAGCAGCAGCGGAACCCCTTACTCCTACGAGCAGTACTTC CASSSGTPYSYEQYF
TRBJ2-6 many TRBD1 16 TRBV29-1 TGCAGCGTTGCGACAGGGGGAAGCTCTGGGGCCAACGTCCTGACTTTC CSVATGGSSGANVLTF
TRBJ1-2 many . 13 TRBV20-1 TGCAGTGCTAGAGCCGGCGGCAGCTATGGCTACACCTTC CSARAGGSYGYTF
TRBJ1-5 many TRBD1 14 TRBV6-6 TGTGCCAGCAGTTTATCAGGGGGGAATCAGCCCCAGCATTTT CASSLSGGNQPQHF
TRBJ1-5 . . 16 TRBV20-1 TGCAGTGCTAGACCCTCCTTGGGGAATAGCAATCAGCCCCAGCATTTT CSARPSLGNSNQPQHF
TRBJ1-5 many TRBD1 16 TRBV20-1 TGCAGTGCTAGAGGGAGGGCAGGGGGAAGGAGAGAGCCCCAGCATTTT CSARGRAGGRREPQHF
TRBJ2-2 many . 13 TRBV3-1 TGTGCCGCGGACAGTCCGAACACCGGGGAGCTGTTTTTT CAADSPNTGELFF
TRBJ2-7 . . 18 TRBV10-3 TGTGCTATCAGTGAAGTGTCCTCCCTACCGGCGGGCTCCTACGAGCAGTACTTC CAISEVSSLPAGSYEQYF
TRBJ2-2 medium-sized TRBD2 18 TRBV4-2 TGTGCCAGCAGCCGAGAAGTGTTAGCGGGGCCGAACACCGGGGAGCTGTTTTTT CASSREVLAGPNTGELFF
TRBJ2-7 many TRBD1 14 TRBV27 TGTGCCAGCAGTTCGACAGGGGGCGCCTACGAGCAGTACTTC CASSSTGGAYEQYF
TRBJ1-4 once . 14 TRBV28 TGTGCCAGCACTGGATCGGGGCAGGGGACAAAACTGTTTTTT CASTGSGQGTKLFF
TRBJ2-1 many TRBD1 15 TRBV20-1 TGCAGTGCTAGAAGACAGGGAAGCTCCTACAATGAGCAGTTCTTC CSARRQGSSYNEQFF
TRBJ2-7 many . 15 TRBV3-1 TGTGCCAGCAGCCGTGACGGGGCGAGCTCCTACGAGCAGTACTTC CASSRDGASSYEQYF
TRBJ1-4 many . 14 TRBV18 TGTGCCAGCTCACCACAGGGGTTCGATGAAAAACTGTTTTTT CASSPQGFDEKLFF
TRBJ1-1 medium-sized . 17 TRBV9 TGTGCCAGCAGCGTAGGGTACAGAACCAGCGGGAACACTGAAGCTTTCTTT CASSVGYRTSGNTEAFF
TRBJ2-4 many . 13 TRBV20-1 TGCAGTGCTAGAGGACTAGACAAAAACATTCAGTACTTC CSARGLDKNIQYF
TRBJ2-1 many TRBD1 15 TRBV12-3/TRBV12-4 TGTGCCAGCAGTTTTCTCTCAGGGGGCTTAAATGAGCAGTTCTTC CASSFLSGGLNEQFF
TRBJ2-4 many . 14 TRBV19 TGTGCCAGTAGTATAAGCGCGGCCAAAAACATTCAGTACTTC CASSISAAKNIQYF
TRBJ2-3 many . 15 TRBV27 TGTGCCAGCAGCCCATTGACCCTGAGCACAGATACGCAGTATTTT CASSPLTLSTDTQYF
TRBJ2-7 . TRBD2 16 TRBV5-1 TGCGCCAGCAGCTTGGAAGGAACTAGCGGGGTCTACGAGCAGTACTTC CASSLEGTSGVYEQYF
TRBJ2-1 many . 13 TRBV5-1 TGCGCCAGCAGCTTGTCCGACTTCAATGAGCAGTTCTTC CASSLSDFNEQFF
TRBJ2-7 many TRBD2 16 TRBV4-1 TGCGCCAGCAGCCAGGGGACTAGCGGGAGGTTTTACGAGCAGTACTTC CASSQGTSGRFYEQYF
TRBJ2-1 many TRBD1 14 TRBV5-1 TGCGCCAGCAGCGCGGGACAGGGGGGCAATGAGCAGTTCTTC CASSAGQGGNEQFF
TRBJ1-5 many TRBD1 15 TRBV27 TGTGCCAGCAGTCCTACAGGGGGTGCGCCTCAGCCCCAGCATTTT CASSPTGGAPQPQHF